A single sample is the source of the 14 T cell receptor beta chains below, sequenced in a study of radiation and T cells in renal cell carcinoma (dated by TCRdb to 2018 to 2021). The time point tag for this specimen amounts to: blood 2 weeks post-SBRT. What the treatment or condition label conveys for this sample: 15 Gy SBRT to primary tumor, nephrectomy 4 weeks later. Preparation of the library involved the immunoSEQ multiplex PCR assay. Sourced from immuneACCESS, this table was stored by TCRdb with only in-frame sequences that have V and J called. A share of the clones is absent; for the studies checked, an unresolved V gene accounts for under half, and the remainder has no known explanation. The sample contains about 120,000 clones, 70% to 90% of them found a single time. About 1.9% of the sample lies in the top ten. Sequencing used blood, obtained from a patient whose treatment included radiotherapy and nephrectomy. The source is a woman aged 55-70 years with renal cell carcinoma.

V gene TRBV11-2 combines with J gene TRBJ1-5; no clear D. The V end lost 1 base, the J end lost 8 bases, and 9 bases lay between the germline ends. Germline V lookup: CDR1 SGHAT, CDR2 FQNNGV. This CDR3 spans 13 amino acids. In nucleotides, the CDR3 is TGTGCCAGCAGCTTAGGGGTCGTGGAGCCCCAGCATTTT. Residues: CASSLGVVEPQHF.

The rearrangement joins TRBV6-1 to TRBJ1-5; D not certain. Trimming pared 0 bases from V and 0 bases from J, leaving 6 bases between. The CDR3 has 15 residues. The germline V gene has CDR1 MNHNS and CDR2 SASEGT. The CDR3, as DNA: TGTGCCAGCAGTGAAGCCACGGTTAGCAATCAGCCCCAGCATTTT. It translates to CASSEATVSNQPQHF.

V usage is TRBV5-6 and J usage is TRBJ2-7; D not resolved. The germline V gene encodes CDR1 SGHDT and CDR2 YYEEEE. V was pared by 2 bases and J by 7 bases, with 13 bases between. This CDR3 is built from 13 residues. This CDR3 reads CASSFPPNGEQYF. The CDR3 DNA follows: TGTGCCAGCAGCTTTCCCCCTAATGGAGAGCAGTACTTC.

The V call is TRBV6-5, the J call TRBJ1-2, with TRBD1 as a possible D gene (6 bases). The germline V gene has CDR1 MNHEY and CDR2 SVGAGI. V was shortened by 8 bases and J by 6 bases, with 13 bases between the two germline ends. This CDR3 comprises 12 residues. CDR3 nucleotide sequence: TGTGCCAGCTACAGGGTTTTAGATGGCTACACCTTC. This codes for CASYRVLDGYTF.

The chain couples TRBV28 to TRBJ1-4; D not certain. Trimming removed 3 bases at V and 3 bases at J, with 17 bases between. Per the germline V gene, CDR1 is MDHEN and CDR2 is SYDVKM. The CDR3 loop spans 17 amino acids. CDR3 DNA: TGTGCCAGCAGTTTGTATTCGTCGACAACTGCTAATGAAAAACTGTTTTTT. Its translation: CASSLYSSTTANEKLFF.

This chain connects TRBV18 to TRBJ1-4, with 9 bases that match TRBD1. CDR3 length equals 16 residues. The germline gives CDR1 KGHSH, CDR2 LQKENI. V was pared by 4 bases and J by 7 bases, with 10 bases of the junction left unmatched. The CDR3 nucleotides are TGTGCCAGCTCACGTATCCCGGGACAGGGTCTTGAAAAACTGTTTTTT. This encodes CASSRIPGQGLEKLFF.

V usage is TRBV6-1 and J usage is TRBJ1-4; D uncertain. Germline V lookup: CDR1 MNHNS, CDR2 SASEGT. The CDR3 extends over 12 amino acids. V lost 3 bases, J lost 8 bases, and 7 bases lay in between. In DNA, the CDR3 is TGTGCCAGCAGTGACAGGAGGGAAAAACTGTTTTTT. Protein sequence: CASSDRREKLFF.

This chain connects TRBV28 to TRBJ2-7, with no clear D. The ends were cut back, 1 base at V and 6 bases at J, with 7 bases in the middle. This CDR3 region has 12 residues. CDR1 is MDHEN and CDR2 is SYDVKM in the germline V gene. The CDR3 DNA sequence: TGTGCCAGCAGTTTATTCACAAGCGAGCAGTACTTC. This sequence encodes CASSLFTSEQYF.

This clone was recorded once. The chain combines TRBV10-3 with TRBJ1-6; a weak D match, TRBD1 (5 bases). The germline V gene encodes CDR1 ENHRY and CDR2 SYGVKD. The CDR3 spans 14 residues. V dropped 10 bases and J dropped 12 bases, with 22 bases sitting between them. The CDR3 DNA sequence: TGTGCCAGCAGCGATCGTACAGGTTCATTACCCCTCCACTTT. Protein product: CASSDRTGSLPLHF.

The rearrangement uses TRBV11-2 and TRBJ1-2, with TRBD1 matching over 7 bases. The V and J ends lost 9 bases and 5 bases, in that order; junction bases with no gene match: 9. The CDR3 contains 13 residues. Germline V gene lookup returns CDR1 SGHAT and CDR2 FQNNGV. The CDR3 DNA follows: TGTGCCAGTTCTGATAGGGGGCGGTATGGCTACACCTTC. This gives the protein CASSDRGRYGYTF.

This clone showed up just a few times. This chain joins TRBV5-1 and TRBJ1-3; D gene uncertain. CDR1 and CDR2 from the germline V gene are SGHRS and YFSETQ. This CDR3 is 16 amino acids long. V dropped 0 bases and J dropped 0 bases, with 10 bases sitting between them. Written as DNA, the CDR3 is TGCGCCAGCAGCTTGGGGCAGGCGTCCTCTGGAAACACCATATATTTT. Protein product: CASSLGQASSGNTIYF.

The chain joins TRBV9 to TRBJ2-3, with TRBD2 matching over 8 bases. The germline gives CDR1 SGDLS, CDR2 YYNGEE. This CDR3 region has 15 residues. The V gene end was trimmed by 3 bases and the J gene end by 5 bases; junction bases not matched to a gene: 8. CDR3 sequence (DNA): TGTGCCAGCAGCGCGGGAGGGGCCTCAGGAGATACGCAGTATTTT. It yields the protein CASSAGGASGDTQYF.

The chain uses TRBV14 and TRBJ1-2; D is possibly TRBD1 (6 bases). CDR3 length: 13 amino acids. Germline V gives CDR1 SGHDN, CDR2 FVKESK. V gave up 4 bases and J gave up 5 bases, with 11 bases separating them. The CDR3 DNA is TGTGCCAGCAGCCGGGACGGACAGTATGGCTACACCTTC. Its protein is CASSRDGQYGYTF.

The chain recombines TRBV2 with TRBJ2-7; 12 positions agree with TRBD2. CDR1 is SNHLY and CDR2 is FYNNEI in the germline V gene. CDR3 length equals 15 residues. Losses at the gene ends were 2 bases for V and 4 bases for J; bases not matched to a gene: 3. The CDR3 region has the DNA TGTGCCAGCAGTGAACTGACTAGCGGGAGTTACGAGCAGTACTTC. This encodes CASSELTSGSYEQYF. Looking up the rest from reference TRBV2 and TRBJ2-7 gives the full variable domain: EPEVTQTPSHQVTQMGQEVILRCVPISNHLYFYWYRQILGQKVEFLVSFYNNEISEKSEIFDDQFSVERPDGSNFTLKIRSTKLEDSAMYFCASSELTSGSYEQYFGPGTRLTVT.